The 28 T cell receptor beta chains below were found in one sample sequenced in a study of blood T cell repertoires in COVID-19. Clones were sequenced by immunoSEQ multiplex PCR, and TCRdb holds only the in-frame ones, with some missing. The table has around 200,000 clones, about 89% seen once. The source material was peripheral blood. The receptors come from a man in his forties with active or convalescent COVID-19.

CDR3 loop: CASSRGGTNTIYF. The CDR3 nucleotides read TGTGCCAGCAGCCGAGGAGGGACGAACACCATATATTTT. V usage is TRBV3-1 (or the pseudogene TRBV3-2) and J usage is TRBJ1-3; tentatively, D is TRBD1 (5 bases). CDR3 size: 13 residues. Germline-derived CDR1 and CDR2 are LGHDT and YNNKEL (reference sequence). V was clipped by 4 bases and J by 7 bases, with 11 bases between them.

The chain joins TRBV7-8 to TRBJ1-2; maybe TRBD1 (5 bases). With 4 bases removed from V and 6 bases from J, the gap between germline ends came to 12 bases. The germline CDR1 and CDR2 sequences are SGHVS and FQNEAQ. CDR3 length equals 13 residues. The chain's CDR3 is CASSSASRDGYTF. The DNA of the CDR3 is TGTGCCAGCAGCTCCGCCAGCAGGGATGGCTACACCTTC.

The chain couples TRBV29-1 to TRBJ2-2, with 10 bases identical to TRBD2. The CDR3 runs 14 residues. V was clipped by 8 bases and J by 0 bases; unmatched bases: 3. Germline-derived CDR1 and CDR2 are SQVTM and ANQGSEA. CDR3 sequence (DNA): TGCAGCTCAGGACTAGCGGCGAACACCGGGGAGCTGTTTTTT. Amino acids: CSSGLAANTGELFF.

This chain connects TRBV6-5 to TRBJ1-1; 8 positions agree with TRBD1. Germline CDR1 and CDR2: MNHEY and SVGAGI. The CDR3 totals 14 residues. J lost 5 bases, V lost 7 bases, and 9 bases had no gene match. CDR3 coding DNA: TGTGCCAGCACTCGGGACAGGCTGCAAACTGAAGCTTTCTTT. Its protein product is CASTRDRLQTEAFF.

This chain joins TRBV19 and TRBJ1-3; D unresolved. Germline loops: CDR1 LNHDA, CDR2 SQIVND (reference sequence). Trimming shortened V by 8 bases and J by 4 bases, and 15 bases separated the two germline ends. The CDR3 spans 14 residues. The CDR3 DNA sequence: TGTGCCAGTGGCCCCCACAGTTCGGGAAACACCATATATTTT. This gives the protein CASGPHSSGNTIYF.

The chain combines TRBV27 with TRBJ2-3; tentative D call: TRBD2 (6 bases). This CDR3 region has 14 residues. The germline V gene has CDR1 MNHEY and CDR2 SMNVEV (reference sequence). Deletions cut 3 bases from V and 6 bases from J, with 13 bases between. For the CDR3, the DNA is TGTGCCAGCAGTTTTACCGGGACTCCGGATACGCAGTATTTT. Residues: CASSFTGTPDTQYF.

The rearrangement uses TRBV18 and TRBJ1-1, with 8 positions matching TRBD1. V gave up 3 bases and J gave up 4 bases; unmatched junction bases: 7. Germline lookup yields CDR1 KGHSH and CDR2 LQKENI. The CDR3 runs 15 residues. CDR3 coding DNA: TGTGCCAGCTCACCCAGGACAGGGAGAAGCACTGAAGCTTTCTTT. It codes for CASSPRTGRSTEAFF.

V is TRBV25-1 and J is TRBJ1-1, with 7 positions matching TRBD1. The CDR3 is 12 residues long. Germline V gene lookup returns CDR1 MGHDK and CDR2 SYGVNS. The junction had 1 base not matched to a gene; V was cut back by 5 bases and J by 4 bases. The CDR3 nucleotides are TGTGCCAGCAGTCAGGGGGGCACTGAAGCTTTCTTT. Translating gives CASSQGGTEAFF.

The J gene is TRBJ2-5, the V gene TRBV7-9, with unresolved D. The CDR3 has 14 residues. The ends were cut back, 5 bases at V and 1 base at J, with 11 bases in the middle. The V gene's germline CDR1 is SEHNR and CDR2 FQNEAQ (reference sequence). The CDR3 sequence is CASSARMSQETQYF. Written as DNA, the CDR3 is TGTGCCAGCAGCGCTAGGATGTCCCAAGAGACCCAGTACTTC.

The chain employs TRBV27 and TRBJ1-2; 9 bases align to TRBD1. V lost 5 bases and J lost 0; bases outside the gene matches: 4. In germline, CDR1 is MNHEY, CDR2 SMNVEV (reference sequence). The CDR3 consists of 15 residues. The CDR3 sequence is CASSPRTGANYGYTF. In nucleotides, the CDR3 is TGTGCCAGCAGTCCACGGACAGGGGCTAACTATGGCTACACCTTC.

This chain links TRBV18 with TRBJ1-2; 9 bases line up with TRBD1. This CDR3 spans 14 amino acids. V lost 2 bases to trimming and J lost 5 bases; unmatched junction nucleotides: 3. Germline CDR1 reads KGHSH; CDR2 reads LQKENI. Written as DNA, the CDR3 is TGTGCCAGCTCACCATCCGGACAGGGGTATGGCTACACCTTC. It yields the protein CASSPSGQGYGYTF. Full variable domain (remainder filled in from reference TRBV18 and TRBJ1-2): NAGVMQNPRHLVRRRGQEARLRCSPMKGHSHVYWYRQLPEEGLKFMVYLQKENIIDESGMPKERFSAEFPKEGPSILRIQQVVRGDSAAYFCASSPSGQGYGYTFGSGTRLTVV.

J is TRBJ1-3 and V is TRBV7-9, with TRBD1 matching 7 bases. Germline CDR1 reads SEHNR; CDR2 reads FQNEAQ (reference sequence). The ends lost 1 base at V and 3 bases at J; junction bases unmatched: 9. This CDR3 has 17 residues. The CDR3 region has the DNA TGTGCCAGCAGCTTAGTCCTAGACAGGGTTCGTGGAAACACCATATATTTT. It encodes CASSLVLDRVRGNTIYF.

The chain is built from TRBV12-3 or TRBV12-4 and TRBJ1-1; D is ambiguous. The CDR3 spans 13 residues. The germline V and J ends were trimmed by 6 bases and 4 bases, with 12 bases remaining between them. DNA of the CDR3: TGTGCCAGCAGCCCTACCGCTGTCACTGAAGCTTTCTTT. Its protein is CASSPTAVTEAFF.

The chain employs TRBV13 and TRBJ2-2, with 9 bases lining up with TRBD2. Germline lookup yields CDR1 PRHDT and CDR2 FYEKMQ (reference sequence). The CDR3 is 15 amino acids. J was trimmed by 5 bases and V by 5 bases; bases with no gene match: 6. The CDR3 is CASSRAGGRTGELFF. The CDR3 nucleotides are TGTGCCAGCAGCAGAGCGGGGGGTAGGACCGGGGAGCTGTTTTTT.

V is TRBV28 and J is TRBJ2-3; D possibly corresponds to TRBD2 (6 bases). The V gene's germline CDR1 is MDHEN and CDR2 SYDVKM. The CDR3 has 12 amino acids. Trimming stripped 6 bases from V and 8 bases from J, with 12 bases between. DNA for the CDR3: TGTGCCAGCAGCGGGTGGGGAGGTACGCAGTATTTT. Translating gives CASSGWGGTQYF.

The chain carries TRBV6-5 and TRBJ1-2; 7 bases agree with TRBD1. The V gene end was trimmed by 7 bases and the J gene end by 8 bases; junction bases not matched to a gene: 7. CDR1 is MNHEY, CDR2 SVGAGI, per germline. The CDR3 sequence is 12 residues long. In nucleotides, the CDR3 is TGTGCCAGCAAGATACAGGGGTGGGGCTACACCTTC. This encodes CASKIQGWGYTF.

V and J are TRBV5-1 and TRBJ1-1; TRBD1 might be the D (6 bases). This CDR3 has 14 residues. Trimming stripped 0 bases from V and 7 bases from J, with 13 bases between. The V gene's germline CDR1 is SGHRS and CDR2 YFSETQ. CDR3 in DNA: TGCGCCAGCAGCTTGGCAGGGGTCAGAAATGAAGCTTTCTTT. This codes for CASSLAGVRNEAFF.

This chain uses TRBV2 with TRBJ1-6; 10 positions match TRBD1. Germline assignment: CDR1 SNHLY and CDR2 FYNNEI. The CDR3 is 13 residues long. V was pared by 10 bases and J by 9 bases, with 6 bases of the junction left unmatched. The chain's CDR3 is CATGTGVRSPLHF. The CDR3 nucleotides are TGTGCCACAGGGACAGGGGTCCGTTCACCCCTCCACTTT. Supplemented by reference TRBV2 and TRBJ1-6, the full variable domain reads EPEVTQTPSHQVTQMGQEVILRCVPISNHLYFYWYRQILGQKVEFLVSFYNNEISEKSEIFDDQFSVERPDGSNFTLKIRSTKLEDSAMYFCATGTGVRSPLHFGNGTRLTVT.

This rearrangement joins TRBV5-6 to TRBJ1-6, with 7 bases that match TRBD1. The V segment lost 4 bases and the J segment 8 bases; nucleotides outside the gene matches: 18. Germline assignment: CDR1 SGHDT and CDR2 YYEEEE. CDR3 length: 18 residues. The CDR3 DNA is TGTGCCAGCAGCCGTACAGGGGTCTCAACTGCCGGAGATTCACCCCTCCACTTT. Its protein product is CASSRTGVSTAGDSPLHF. Full variable domain (outside the CDR3, taken from reference TRBV5-6 and TRBJ1-6): DAGVTQSPTHLIKTRGQQVTLRCSPKSGHDTVSWYQQALGQGPQFIFQYYEEEERQRGNFPDRFSGHQFPNYSSELNVNALLLGDSALYLCASSRTGVSTAGDSPLHFGNGTRLTVT.

In DNA, the CDR3 is TGTGCCTGGAGTGTACTGACAGATACTGAAGCTTTCTTT. It encodes CAWSVLTDTEAFF. V is TRBV30 and J is TRBJ1-1; possibly TRBD1 for D (5 bases). With 0 bases removed from V and 5 bases from J, the gap between germline ends came to 10 bases. CDR3 length: 13 amino acids. The V gene's germline CDR1 is GTSNPN and CDR2 SVGIG (reference sequence).

This sequence joins TRBV12-3 or TRBV12-4 and TRBJ2-5, with D uncertain. This CDR3 comprises 13 residues. The V gene lost 1 base and the J gene lost 7 bases, with 10 bases spanning the gap. CDR3 in DNA: TGTGCCAGCAGTTTAGGTTCCTCAGGGACCCAGTACTTC. It translates to CASSLGSSGTQYF.

The J gene is TRBJ1-1, the V gene TRBV4-2; D ambiguous. The CDR3 is 15 residues long. Germline V gene lookup returns CDR1 LGHNA and CDR2 YNFKEQ. Trimming removed 1 base from V and 4 bases from J, with 13 bases in between. CDR3 sequence: CASSQGPGLATEAFF. Written as DNA, the CDR3 is TGTGCCAGCAGCCAAGGGCCGGGATTAGCCACTGAAGCTTTCTTT.

The V and J genes are TRBV2 and TRBJ1-2; D is unclear. The CDR3 runs to 13 residues. Trimming removed 3 bases at V and 4 bases at J, with 9 bases between. Germline CDR1 reads SNHLY; CDR2 reads FYNNEI. DNA for the CDR3: TGTGCCAGCAGTGATTCCGTAGTCTATGGCTACACCTTC. Its protein product is CASSDSVVYGYTF.

This chain connects TRBV5-1 to TRBJ2-1, with 7 bases that match TRBD1. The V and J ends lost 1 base and 4 bases, in that order; junction bases with no gene match: 8. Germline loops: CDR1 SGHRS, CDR2 YFSETQ. CDR3 length equals 16 residues. The CDR3 DNA sequence: TGCGCCAGCAGCTTGACGGTAGGGGGCGTTTACAATGAGCAGTTCTTC. It codes for CASSLTVGGVYNEQFF.

J is TRBJ2-7 and V is TRBV13, with 7 bases matching TRBD1. This CDR3 comprises 12 residues. The V segment lost 1 base and the J segment 6 bases; nucleotides outside the gene matches: 0. From germline, CDR1 is PRHDT and CDR2 FYEKMQ (reference sequence). CDR3 in DNA: TGTGCCAGCAGCTTAGCAGGGGGCGAGCAGTACTTC. It specifies CASSLAGGEQYF.

The V call is TRBV6-5, the J call TRBJ2-3; D is ambiguous. Per the germline V gene, CDR1 is MNHEY and CDR2 is SVGAGI. The CDR3 sequence is 13 residues long. V lost 8 bases and J 0 bases, leaving 9 bases between the germline ends. CDR3 nucleotides: TGTGCCAGCTGGGCAGAGAGCACAGATACGCAGTATTTT. Its protein product is CASWAESTDTQYF.

The rearrangement links TRBV10-1 to TRBJ1-2; 8 bases align to TRBD1. With 2 bases clipped from V and 5 bases from J, the junction kept 7 bases outside the gene matches. Germline CDR1 WNHNN, CDR2 SYGVQD (reference sequence). The CDR3 has 15 residues. This chain's CDR3 is CASSELGQGVYGYTF. The CDR3 DNA reads TGCGCCAGCAGTGAGCTAGGACAGGGCGTTTATGGCTACACCTTC.

A single count supports this clone. The chain joins TRBV6-5 to TRBJ1-1; TRBD1 aligns across 7 bases. CDR1 and CDR2 (germline): MNHEY, SVGAGI. J gave up 3 bases and V 5 bases, and 3 bases lay outside the gene matches. CDR3 size: 13 residues. The chain's CDR3 is CASSLQGYTEAFF. As DNA, the CDR3 is TGTGCCAGCAGTCTACAGGGGTACACTGAAGCTTTCTTT.